This T cell receptor (beta chain) derives from a study of blood T cell repertoires in COVID-19. Sequencing used immunoSEQ multiplex PCR; TCRdb keeps in-frame clones, though not all of them. Here the sample spans 25,000 to 35,000 clones, around 87% being singletons. The sequence was obtained from a human donor in a cohort sampled during active COVID-19. Specimen: peripheral blood.

CDR3 loop: CASSPVTGGTDTGELFF. The CDR3 DNA reads as TGTGCCAGCTCACCAGTGACAGGGGGCACTGACACCGGGGAGCTGTTTTTT. This rearrangement joins TRBV18 to TRBJ2-2; 10 positions agree with TRBD1. The J segment lost 3 bases and the V segment lost 2 bases, leaving 6 bases of the junction unmatched. There are 17 residues in the CDR3. Germline V gives CDR1 KGHSH, CDR2 LQKENI.